Detailed here is one TCR beta chain. Antigen specificity is unknown. Every single patient, without exception, relapsed after autologous stem cell transplantation, and brentuximab vedotin exposure varied. Sequencing was performed with immunoSEQ multiplex PCR; in TCRdb, only in-frame clones are kept and a portion is missing. The profile covers around 19,000 clones, with under 85% appearing a single time and over 3.5% taken by the ten largest. Germline CDR1 is LGHNA and CDR2 is YNFKEQ. The CDR3 is 16 residues long. The germline V and J ends were trimmed by 0 bases and 4 bases, with 16 bases remaining between them. This entry comes from a study of PD-1 blockade in classical Hodgkin lymphoma. Study-wide findings and caveats: There was a significant rise in CD4+ TCR diversity by C4D1, with no such rise for CD8+. Nivolumab initiation under 1 year post-ASCT meant exclusion. In newly diagnosed patients, baseline TCR diversity was reportedly below that of healthy donors.

Sequenced material: peripheral blood mononuclear cells (PBMCs), taken at baseline. This receptor was obtained from a human donor with classical Hodgkin lymphoma. The chain carries TRBV4-2 and TRBJ2-7, with D maybe TRBD2 (5 bases). The CDR3 is CASSQDASGLLYEQYF. The CDR3 region has the DNA TGTGCCAGCAGCCAAGATGCGAGCGGCCTGCTATACGAGCAGTACTTC.